One sample yielded the 17 T cell receptor beta chains listed below, sequenced in a study of early T cells in non-severe SARS-CoV-2 infection. TCRdb passed the 5' RACE reads through MiXCR, listing each CDR3 protein once. The sample shows 25,000 to 35,000 distinct CDR3 sequences, approximately 6% of them seen only once. Sequenced input: whole blood. All receptors come from an adult who was a healthcare worker with PCR-confirmed SARS-CoV-2 infection or an uninfected control (not recorded which).

Ten or more counts support this clonotype. The rearrangement links TRBV30 to TRBJ1-6, with 7 positions matching TRBD1. The CDR3 is 14 amino acids. V dropped 8 bases and J dropped 9; count of bases not matched to a gene: 13. CDR1 GTSNPN and CDR2 SVGIG come from the germline V gene (reference sequence). CDR3 residues: CAGNQGVGGSPLHF. DNA for the CDR3: TGTGCCGGGAACCAGGGGGTGGGAGGTTCACCCCTCCACTTT.

In its sample, this clonotype was seen many times. The V and J genes are TRBV9 and TRBJ2-7; the D is unclear. The germline V gene encodes CDR1 SGDLS and CDR2 YYNGEE. CDR3 size: 14 residues. V dropped 4 bases and J dropped 2 bases, with 13 bases sitting between them. The CDR3 protein is CASSPRPGPYEQYF. The CDR3 DNA reads TGTGCCAGCAGCCCCCGCCCTGGCCCCTACGAGCAGTACTTC. The full variable domain, with the rest looked up from reference TRBV9 and TRBJ2-7, is DSGVTQTPKHLITATGQRVTLRCSPRSGDLSVYWYQQSLDQGLQFLIQYYNGEERAKGNILERFSAQQFPDLHSELNLSSLELGDSALYFCASSPRPGPYEQYFGPGTRLTVT.

This clonotype came up a few times. This chain uses TRBV28 with TRBJ1-6; no clear D gene. From germline, CDR1 is MDHEN and CDR2 SYDVKM. This CDR3 contains 12 residues. The V gene lost 4 bases and the J gene lost 6 bases, with 4 bases spanning the gap. The CDR3, as DNA: TGTGCCAGCAGTTCCGTTAATTCACCCCTCCACTTT. Protein sequence: CASSSVNSPLHF.

This clonotype came up a few times. This chain joins TRBV5-1 and TRBJ2-1, with TRBD2 matching over 10 bases. The CDR3 contains 15 residues. From germline, CDR1 is SGHRS and CDR2 YFSETQ. V lost 4 bases, J lost 4 bases, and 5 bases stayed unmatched. The CDR3 DNA reads as TGCGCCAGCAGCCCTTCGGGACTAGCGTACAATGAGCAGTTCTTC. Translated, it gives CASSPSGLAYNEQFF.

There are many counts of this clonotype. The rearrangement uses TRBV12-3 or TRBV12-4 and TRBJ2-1; 12 bases fit TRBD2. This CDR3 is built from 16 residues. V lost 1 base, J lost 10 bases, and 8 bases stayed unmatched. For the CDR3, the DNA is TGTGCCAGCAGTTTAGAGGCTAGCGGGGGGGCCTGGGAGCAGTTCTTC. It yields the protein CASSLEASGGAWEQFF.

The chain recombines TRBV7-2 with TRBJ1-5; 8 bases agree with TRBD1. This CDR3 is built from 16 residues. With V trimmed by 3 bases and J by 6 bases, 10 bases remained unmatched. The V gene's germline CDR1 is SGHTA and CDR2 FQGNSA. This chain's CDR3 is CASSFAGQGIGQPQHF. CDR3 sequence (DNA): TGTGCCAGCAGCTTTGCCGGACAGGGCATCGGTCAGCCCCAGCATTTT. Supplemented by reference TRBV7-2 and TRBJ1-5, the full variable domain reads GAGVSQSPSNKVTEKGKDVELRCDPISGHTALYWYRQSLGQGLEFLIYFQGNSAPDKSGLPSDRFSAERTGGSVSTLTIQRTQQEDSAVYLCASSFAGQGIGQPQHFGDGTRLSIL.

This clonotype showed up just a few times. V is TRBV5-1 and J is TRBJ1-4; maybe TRBD1 (6 bases). Per germline, CDR1 SGHRS and CDR2 YFSETQ. The V gene lost 1 base and the J gene lost 8 bases, with 12 bases spanning the gap. CDR3 length: 14 amino acids. This chain's CDR3 is CASSLTGQGEKLFF. CDR3 nucleotide sequence: TGCGCCAGCAGCTTGACGGGACAAGGGGAAAAACTGTTTTTT.

At least ten counts were recorded for this clonotype. This chain connects TRBV7-9 to TRBJ1-1, with no clear D. Per the germline V gene, CDR1 is SEHNR and CDR2 is FQNEAQ (reference sequence). The CDR3 is 12 residues long. Deletions cut 5 bases from V and 8 bases from J, with 12 bases between. The CDR3 nucleotides are TGTGCCAGCAGCGCCTCTCTGGGAGAAGCTTTCTTT. This sequence encodes CASSASLGEAFF.

This clonotype came up many times. The rearrangement links TRBV19 to TRBJ1-5; 10 bases are shared with TRBD1. V lost 5 bases, J lost 4 bases, and 5 bases stayed unmatched. The germline V gene encodes CDR1 LNHDA and CDR2 SQIVND (reference sequence). There are 15 residues in the CDR3. CDR3 protein: CASSARGQGNQPQHF. CDR3 DNA: TGTGCCAGTAGTGCCCGGGGACAGGGGAATCAGCCCCAGCATTTT.

This clonotype was seen at least ten times. This rearrangement joins TRBV18 to TRBJ2-3; 8 bases are a match to TRBD1. CDR1 and CDR2 (germline): KGHSH, LQKENI. The CDR3 has 16 residues. The trim removed 4 bases at V and 0 bases at J, leaving 6 bases unmatched. CDR3 sequence: CASSLTGTGSTDTQYF. DNA for the CDR3: TGTGCCAGCTCACTAACCGGGACAGGTAGCACAGATACGCAGTATTTT. The complete variable domain, with remaining parts taken from reference TRBV18 and TRBJ2-3, reads NAGVMQNPRHLVRRRGQEARLRCSPMKGHSHVYWYRQLPEEGLKFMVYLQKENIIDESGMPKERFSAEFPKEGPSILRIQQVVRGDSAAYFCASSLTGTGSTDTQYFGPGTRLTVL.

This chain joins TRBV11-2 and TRBJ1-1; D uncertain. CDR3 size: 13 residues. V was clipped by 5 bases and J by 3 bases, with 10 bases between them. The germline V gene has CDR1 SGHAT and CDR2 FQNNGV. The CDR3 sequence: CASSRHADTEAFF. Here the CDR3 DNA reads TGTGCCAGCAGCAGACATGCGGACACTGAAGCTTTCTTT.

This clonotype was observed many times. The chain combines TRBV24-1 with TRBJ2-1, with TRBD2 identical over 8 bases. The germline gives CDR1 KGHDR, CDR2 SFDVKD. CDR3 length equals 15 residues. Trimming cost V 3 bases and J 8 bases; bases outside gene matches: 8. CDR3: CATSDQTGLADEQFF. DNA of the CDR3: TGTGCCACCAGTGATCAAACCGGACTAGCAGATGAGCAGTTCTTC.

This clonotype was seen a few times. The CDR3 loop reads CASSLGESSYEQYF. The CDR3, as DNA: TGCGCCAGCAGCTTGGGGGAGAGCTCCTACGAGCAGTACTTC. The rearrangement links TRBV5-1 to TRBJ2-7, with a tentative D call TRBD2 (5 bases). Germline V CDR1 and CDR2: SGHRS, YFSETQ. Trimming pared 0 bases from V and 0 bases from J, leaving 7 bases between. The CDR3 consists of 14 residues.

This clonotype has a count of ten or more. This chain uses TRBV20-1 with TRBJ1-2; 9 bases map to TRBD1. J lost 2 bases, V lost 2 bases, and 24 bases had no gene match. Germline CDR1 is DFQATT and CDR2 is SNEGSKA (reference sequence). This CDR3 spans 21 amino acids. Written as DNA, the CDR3 is TGCAGTGCTAGACTACCCCCCGGACTATGGGGACAGGGACCGGTGAACTATGGCTACACCTTC. This encodes CSARLPPGLWGQGPVNYGYTF.

Ten or more counts support this clonotype. This chain uses TRBV18 with TRBJ1-2; a weak D match, TRBD1 (5 bases). CDR3 length: 15 amino acids. Trimming removed 2 bases from V and 4 bases from J, with 14 bases in between. Germline CDR1 KGHSH, CDR2 LQKENI. CDR3 amino acids: CASSPERGGGYGYTF. In DNA, the CDR3 is TGTGCCAGCTCACCAGAAAGGGGAGGAGGCTATGGCTACACCTTC.

This clonotype came up many times. The V gene is TRBV14, the J gene TRBJ1-6; perhaps TRBD1 as D (5 bases). The length of the CDR3 is 15 residues. CDR1 and CDR2 from the germline V gene are SGHDN and FVKESK. The ends were cut back, 0 bases at V and 8 bases at J, with 11 bases in the middle. The CDR3 region is CASSQDSGGYSPLHF. The DNA for the CDR3 is TGTGCCAGCAGCCAAGATTCGGGGGGTTATTCACCCCTCCACTTT.

This clonotype was detected many times. This rearrangement joins TRBV12-3 or TRBV12-4 to TRBJ2-2; 14 bases align to TRBD2. The CDR3 length is 18 residues. Germline trimming cut 4 bases from V and 5 bases from J; bases unmatched to any gene: 9. The CDR3 DNA follows: TGTGCCAGCAGTTCGCGAACGGGACTAGCGGGAGAAACCGGGGAGCTGTTTTTT. Its translation is CASSSRTGLAGETGELFF.